The present T cell receptor beta chain was sequenced within a study of naive and memory T cell subsets. This CDR3 spans 13 amino acids. Germline V CDR1 and CDR2: GTSNPN, SVGIG (reference sequence). Trimming took 3 bases from V and 3 from J; bases not matched to a gene: 4. In its sample, this clonotype was seen many times. Ligated cDNA underwent four rounds of PCR with nested alpha and beta constant region primers and SP2. TCRdb reprocessed the 5' RACE reads with MiXCR, giving one entry per CDR3 protein. Of around 48,000 distinct CDR3 sequences in the sample, approximately 4.5% were seen once. A UMI-containing oligonucleotide was joined by 3' ligation to the TCR cDNA template. Input was about 1 to 1000 ng of DNase-treated total RNA without cell sorting.

The receptor comes from a female donor in good health. The chain uses TRBV30 and TRBJ1-1, with TRBD1 matching 7 bases. CDR3 in DNA: TGTGCCTGGAGAAGAGACAGGGACACTGAAGCTTTCTTT. Amino acid sequence: CAWRRDRDTEAFF.